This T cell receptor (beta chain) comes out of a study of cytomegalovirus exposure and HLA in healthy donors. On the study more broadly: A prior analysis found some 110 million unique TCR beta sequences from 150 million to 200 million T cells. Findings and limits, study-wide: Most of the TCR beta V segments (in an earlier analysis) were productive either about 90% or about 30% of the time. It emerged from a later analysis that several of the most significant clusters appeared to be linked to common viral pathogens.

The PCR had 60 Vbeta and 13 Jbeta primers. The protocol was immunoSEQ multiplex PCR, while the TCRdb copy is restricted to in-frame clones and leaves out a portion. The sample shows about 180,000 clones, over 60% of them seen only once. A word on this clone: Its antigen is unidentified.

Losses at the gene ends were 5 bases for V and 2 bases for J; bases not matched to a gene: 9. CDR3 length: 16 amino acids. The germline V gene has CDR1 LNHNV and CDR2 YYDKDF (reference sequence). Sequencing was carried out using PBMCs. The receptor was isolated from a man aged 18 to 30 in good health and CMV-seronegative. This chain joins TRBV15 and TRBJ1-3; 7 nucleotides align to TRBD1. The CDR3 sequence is CATSARDSSTGNTIYF. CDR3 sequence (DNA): TGTGCCACCAGCGCCCGGGACAGCTCGACTGGAAACACCATATATTTT.